Below, 24 T cell receptor beta chains from the same sample are listed, as sequenced in a study of blood T cells in healthy people across ages. The second PCR ran roughly 6 to 11 cycles with a sample-barcoded 5' primer and J-beta primers. TCRdb redid the calling of the 5' RACE reads with MiXCR, one entry per CDR3 protein. The table shows about 400,000 distinct CDR3 sequences, with 45% to 60% occurring only once. Sequenced sample: blood. The source of these receptors is a man between 60 and 75 years old in good health.

This clonotype was counted ten times or more. The rearrangement uses TRBV12-3 or TRBV12-4 and TRBJ1-2; D not certain. Trimming took off 5 bases at V and 2 bases at J, with 15 bases between the two ends. The CDR3 extends over 15 amino acids. DNA of the CDR3: TGTGCCAGCAGTCACGGACGGAGGCTAAACTATGGCTACACCTTC. Translation: CASSHGRRLNYGYTF.

As regards this clonotype: A read error may explain this, as a much larger clone is one base away. This chain connects TRBV10-3 to TRBJ2-5; D perhaps matches TRBD1 (6 bases). The J call may be in error: the DNA end matches TRBJ2-7 better. The V gene's germline CDR1 is ENHRY and CDR2 SYGVKD. This CDR3 has 13 residues. The CDR3 nucleotides read TGTGCCATCAGTGATCCGGGACAATACGAGCAGTACTTC. Translated: CAISDPGQYEQYF.

The rearrangement uses TRBV6-2 or TRBV6-3 and TRBJ2-3; D is undetermined. CDR3 length equals 18 residues. V was trimmed by 2 bases and J by 6 bases, leaving 24 bases between them. Germline V gene lookup returns CDR1 MNHEY and CDR2 SVGEGT. The chain's CDR3 is CASSYPRSLSGVWDTQYF. The CDR3 DNA sequence: TGTGCCAGCAGTTACCCAAGATCCCTTAGTGGAGTTTGGGATACGCAGTATTTT.

This clonotype has more than one count but fewer than ten. The chain links TRBV30 to TRBJ1-1; the D is unclear. Trimming removed 0 bases from V and 5 bases from J, with 13 bases in between. This CDR3 is built from 14 residues. Germline V gene data show CDR1 as GTSNPN and CDR2 as SVGIG (reference sequence). The CDR3 DNA reads TGTGCCTGGAGTGTTATGGCACAGTATACTGAAGCTTTCTTT. Its translation: CAWSVMAQYTEAFF. Together with reference TRBV30 and TRBJ1-1, the CDR3 gives the full variable domain: SQTIHQWPATLVQPVGSPLSLECTVEGTSNPNLYWYRQAAGRGLQLLFYSVGIGQISSEVPQNLSASRPQDRQFILSSKKLLLSDSGFYLCAWSVMAQYTEAFFGQGTRLTVV.

This clonotype has just a few counts. The chain is built from TRBV5-1 and TRBJ2-1, with 9 positions matching TRBD2. V gave up 1 base and J gave up 3 bases; unmatched junction bases: 5. CDR3 size: 16 residues. Per germline, CDR1 SGHRS and CDR2 YFSETQ. The CDR3 DNA follows: TGCGCCAGCAGCTTGAATAGCGGGGGCCTCTACAATGAGCAGTTCTTC. This translates into CASSLNSGGLYNEQFF.

The chain couples TRBV9 to TRBJ2-2; D uncertain. The V end lost 0 bases, the J end lost 9 bases, and 12 bases lay between the germline ends. Per the germline V gene, CDR1 is SGDLS and CDR2 is YYNGEE. The CDR3 runs to 14 residues. The CDR3 is CASSVEQVSRELFF. DNA for the CDR3: TGTGCCAGCAGCGTAGAGCAGGTCTCGAGGGAGCTGTTTTTT.

The genes are TRBV7-2 and TRBJ1-1; tentatively, D is TRBD1 (5 bases). This CDR3 has 15 residues. Germline assignment: CDR1 SGHTA and CDR2 FQGNSA. Trimming took 5 bases from V and 0 from J, leaving 13 bases between them. The CDR3 region has the DNA TGTGCCAGCAGCCCCCAGGGTTTGGTGAACACTGAAGCTTTCTTT. Its translation: CASSPQGLVNTEAFF.

This clonotype was seen only once. The genes are TRBV6-5 and TRBJ2-3; 11 nucleotides match TRBD2. Trimming at V came to 0 bases and at J to 4 bases, leaving 3 bases not matched to a gene. CDR1 and CDR2 (germline): MNHEY, SVGAGI. CDR3 length: 16 residues. CDR3 sequence reads: CASSYSGTSGADTQYF. In nucleotides, the CDR3 is TGTGCCAGCAGTTACTCCGGGACTAGCGGTGCAGATACGCAGTATTTT.

There are a few counts of this clonotype. The chain combines TRBV4-2 with TRBJ2-1; TRBD2 aligns across 10 bases. The germline V gene has CDR1 LGHNA and CDR2 YNFKEQ. This CDR3 contains 17 residues. Trimming removed 1 base from V and 5 bases from J; junction bases left unmatched: 8. DNA of the CDR3: TGTGCCAGCAGCCAAGCTTTTTCAGCGGGAGGGGACAATGAGCAGTTCTTC. Amino acids: CASSQAFSAGGDNEQFF.

V is TRBV29-1 and J is TRBJ2-1, with TRBD2 matching over 8 bases. Germline V lookup: CDR1 SQVTM, CDR2 ANQGSEA. J lost 13 bases, V lost 4 bases, and 12 bases had no gene match. This CDR3 is built from 13 residues. CDR3 loop: CSVGGTSEETQFF. CDR3 bases: TGCAGCGTTGGAGGGACTAGTGAAGAGACCCAGTTCTTC.

The rearrangement joins TRBV5-5 to TRBJ1-1, with 9 bases fitting TRBD1. This CDR3 contains 16 residues. Trimming cost V 4 bases and J 0 bases; bases outside gene matches: 7. Per the germline V gene, CDR1 is SGHKS and CDR2 is YYEKEE (reference sequence). CDR3 amino acids: CASSPGQGDMNTEAFF. The CDR3 DNA is TGTGCCAGCAGCCCGGGACAGGGCGATATGAACACTGAAGCTTTCTTT.

The sample holds a few counts of this clonotype. Since a much larger clone is just one base distant, this may be a read error. The V gene is TRBV30, the J gene TRBJ2-4, with TRBD1 matching over 7 bases. The CDR3 runs to 13 residues. V lost 2 bases, J lost 5 bases, and 3 bases stayed unmatched. The germline V gene has CDR1 GTSNPN and CDR2 SVGIG (reference sequence). The CDR3 protein is CAWSRGQENIQYF. For the CDR3, the DNA is TGTGCCTGGAGTCGAGGACAGGAAAACATTCAGTACTTC. Filled out from reference TRBV30 and TRBJ2-4, the complete variable domain reads SQTIHQWPATLVQPVGSPLSLECTVEGTSNPNLYWYRQAAGRGLQLLFYSVGIGQISSEVPQNLSASRPQDRQFILSSKKLLLSDSGFYLCAWSRGQENIQYFGAGTRLSVL.

The chain couples TRBV2 to TRBJ2-2; 7 bases are shared with TRBD1. Germline CDR1 and CDR2: SNHLY and FYNNEI. Trimming removed 6 bases from V and 5 bases from J; junction bases left unmatched: 6. There are 14 residues in the CDR3. In nucleotides, the CDR3 is TGTGCCAGCAGCCGACAGGGCGGGACCGGGGAGCTGTTTTTT. Its translation is CASSRQGGTGELFF. Full variable domain (missing parts from reference TRBV2 and TRBJ2-2): EPEVTQTPSHQVTQMGQEVILRCVPISNHLYFYWYRQILGQKVEFLVSFYNNEISEKSEIFDDQFSVERPDGSNFTLKIRSTKLEDSAMYFCASSRQGGTGELFFGEGSRLTVL.

The gene calls are TRBV12-3 or TRBV12-4 and TRBJ2-1; D gene unclear. With 1 base removed from V and 5 bases from J, the gap between germline ends came to 6 bases. The length of the CDR3 is 13 residues. The CDR3 nucleotides are TGTGCCAGCAGTTTAGACAGCAACAATGAGCAGTTCTTC. Protein: CASSLDSNNEQFF.

This clonotype was counted at least ten times. The V and J genes are TRBV7-8 and TRBJ2-7, with D possibly being TRBD2 (5 bases). Trimming removed 1 base from V and 6 bases from J, with 16 bases in between. The length of the CDR3 is 15 residues. Germline CDR1 and CDR2: SGHVS and FQNEAQ. DNA of the CDR3: TGTGCCAGCAGCTTAGACCCGGGAACCCCTCGCGAGCAGTACTTC. This sequence encodes CASSLDPGTPREQYF. Using reference TRBV7-8 and TRBJ2-7 for the parts outside the CDR3, the full variable domain is GAGVSQSPRYKVAKRGQDVALRCDPISGHVSLFWYQQALGQGPEFLTYFQNEAQLDKSGLPSDRFFAERPEGSVSTLKIQRTQQEDSAVYLCASSLDPGTPREQYFGPGTRLTVT.

DNA for the CDR3: TGTGCCAGCAGTTGGAACCGGGACTTCTACGAGCAGTACTTC. Translation gives CASSWNRDFYEQYF. The chain links TRBV6-5 to TRBJ2-7, with a possible D match to TRBD2 (6 bases). The CDR3 is 14 amino acids. V gave up 4 bases and J gave up 3 bases, with 13 bases separating them. CDR1 MNHEY and CDR2 SVGAGI come from the germline V gene.

The chain carries TRBV5-4 and TRBJ2-5, with TRBD2 matching over 10 bases. The CDR3 is 14 amino acids. The junction had 5 bases not matched to a gene; V was cut back by 4 bases and J by 5 bases. The germline V gene encodes CDR1 SGHNT and CDR2 YYREEE (reference sequence). The CDR3 region is CASSQREGVETQYF. The CDR3 DNA sequence: TGTGCCAGCAGCCAGCGGGAGGGGGTGGAGACCCAGTACTTC. Using reference TRBV5-4 and TRBJ2-5 for the parts outside the CDR3, the full variable domain is ETGVTQSPTHLIKTRGQQVTLRCSSQSGHNTVSWYQQALGQGPQFIFQYYREEENGRGNFPPRFSGLQFPNYSSELNVNALELDDSALYLCASSQREGVETQYFGPGTRLLVL.

J is TRBJ2-1 and V is TRBV5-1; TRBD1 matches 7 bases. Germline V gene data show CDR1 as SGHRS and CDR2 as YFSETQ. The CDR3 runs to 14 residues. V lost 4 bases, J lost 5 bases, and 6 bases stayed unmatched. The CDR3 DNA reads as TGCGCCAGCAGCCTGACAGGGACACACAATGAGCAGTTCTTC. Encoded protein: CASSLTGTHNEQFF.

V gene TRBV28 combines with J gene TRBJ1-1, with 9 bases identical to TRBD1. Trimming cost V 5 bases and J 9 bases; bases outside gene matches: 13. Germline values: CDR1 MDHEN, CDR2 SYDVKM. This CDR3 comprises 15 residues. CDR3: CASSDMSRDRVKAFF. The CDR3 DNA reads as TGTGCCAGCAGTGATATGTCCAGGGACAGGGTGAAAGCTTTCTTT.

This clonotype has just a few counts. The J gene is TRBJ1-2, the V gene TRBV4-3; the match to TRBD1 covers 12 bases. This CDR3 has 17 amino acids. The V gene end was trimmed by 0 bases and the J gene end by 4 bases; junction bases not matched to a gene: 6. Germline V gives CDR1 LGHNA, CDR2 YSLEER. The CDR3 reads CASSQDWDRGRGYGYTF. CDR3 bases: TGCGCCAGCAGCCAAGATTGGGACAGGGGGCGCGGCTATGGCTACACCTTC.

Comments on this clonotype: The junction differs from germline at one of its ends, possibly a read error. The chain couples TRBV11-2 to TRBJ2-1; D is undetermined. CDR3 size: 11 residues. CDR1 is SGHAT and CDR2 is FQNNGV in the germline V gene. This chain's CDR3 is CASSLHKEQFF. In DNA, the CDR3 is TGTGCCAGCAGCTTACACAAGGAGCAGTTCTTC.

The J gene is TRBJ2-1, the V gene TRBV7-3; TRBD2 agrees at 7 bases. Judging by the DNA end, TRBJ2-7 fits better; the J call may be wrong. There are 17 residues in the CDR3. Germline V lookup: CDR1 SGHTA, CDR2 FQGTGA. The CDR3 spells CASSLTAGETSYNEQYF. The CDR3 bases are TGTGCCAGCAGCTTAACCGCGGGAGAGACCTCCTACAATGAGCAGTACTTC.

The chain is built from TRBV6-2 or TRBV6-3 and TRBJ1-2; D is unclear. The CDR3 runs 14 residues. V dropped 2 bases and J dropped 0 bases, with 7 bases sitting between them. Per germline, CDR1 MNHEY and CDR2 SVGEGT. CDR3 in DNA: TGTGCCAGCAGTTACGGCGGAGCTAACTATGGCTACACCTTC. Its translation is CASSYGGANYGYTF.

The genes are TRBV11-2 and TRBJ2-5; 15 bases map to TRBD2. The CDR3 has 15 amino acids. V shed 5 bases and J 11 bases; nucleotides not matched to a gene: 9. CDR1 is SGHAT and CDR2 is FQNNGV in the germline V gene. DNA for the CDR3: TGTGCCAGCAGCCCAGGACTAGCGGGAGGGGGTGAGCAGTACTTC. Its translation is CASSPGLAGGGEQYF.